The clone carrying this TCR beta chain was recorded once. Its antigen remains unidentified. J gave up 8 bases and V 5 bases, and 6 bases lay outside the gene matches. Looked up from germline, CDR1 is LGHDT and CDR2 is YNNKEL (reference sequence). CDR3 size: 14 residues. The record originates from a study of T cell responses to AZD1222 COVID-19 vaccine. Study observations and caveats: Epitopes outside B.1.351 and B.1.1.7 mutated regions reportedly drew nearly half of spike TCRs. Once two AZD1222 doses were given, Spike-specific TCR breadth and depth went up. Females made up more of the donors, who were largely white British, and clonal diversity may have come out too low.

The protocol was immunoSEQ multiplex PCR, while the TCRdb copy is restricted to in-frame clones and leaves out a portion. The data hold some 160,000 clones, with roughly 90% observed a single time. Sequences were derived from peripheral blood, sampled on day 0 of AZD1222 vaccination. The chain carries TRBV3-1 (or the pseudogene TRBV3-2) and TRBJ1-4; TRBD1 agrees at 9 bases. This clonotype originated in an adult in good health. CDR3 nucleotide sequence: TGTGCCAGCAGCTGGGGACAGGGAAGCGAAAAACTGTTTTTT. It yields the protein CASSWGQGSEKLFF.